Below, 4 T cell receptor beta chains from the same sample are listed, as sequenced in a study of cytomegalovirus exposure and HLA in healthy donors. The PCR made use of 60 Vbeta and 13 Jbeta primers. Libraries were prepared by immunoSEQ multiplex PCR; TCRdb keeps only in-frame clonotypes and omits some of them. This sample's table has roughly 220,000 clones. Sequencing was carried out using PBMCs. Every receptor here comes from a girl aged 2 to 10 in good health and CMV-seropositive.

This chain links TRBV10-3 with TRBJ2-1, with D possibly TRBD2 on 5 matching bases. CDR1 is ENHRY, CDR2 SYGVKD, per germline. Trimming removed 6 bases from V and 0 bases from J, with 18 bases in between. The CDR3 is made up of 17 amino acids. CDR3 region: CAIRSERGRGSYNEQFF. CDR3 bases: TGTGCCATCAGATCGGAACGGGGTCGGGGCTCCTACAATGAGCAGTTCTTC.

V gene TRBV5-4 combines with J gene TRBJ2-1, with 7 positions matching TRBD2. The germline gives CDR1 SGHNT, CDR2 YYREEE (reference sequence). Trimming at V came to 1 base and at J to 5 bases, leaving 9 bases not matched to a gene. This CDR3 is built from 16 residues. The CDR3 DNA is TGTGCCAGCAGCTTGCCTGGAGCGGGAATTAACAATGAGCAGTTCTTC. Its translation: CASSLPGAGINNEQFF.

This chain uses TRBV2 with TRBJ1-1, with a weak D call TRBD1 (6 bases). The CDR3 length is 15 residues. CDR1 is SNHLY, CDR2 FYNNEI, per germline. V was trimmed by 6 bases and J by 0 bases, leaving 14 bases between them. CDR3 in amino acids: CASRVNRVMNTEAFF. In nucleotides, the CDR3 is TGTGCCAGCAGGGTCAACAGGGTAATGAACACTGAAGCTTTCTTT.

The chain recombines TRBV19 with TRBJ2-4, with D perhaps TRBD1 (6 bases). Germline V gene data show CDR1 as LNHDA and CDR2 as SQIVND (reference sequence). Trimming removed 3 bases at V and 0 bases at J, with 18 bases between. The CDR3 has 18 residues. The CDR3 protein is CASSIQGRLLLAKNIQYF. DNA for the CDR3: TGTGCCAGTAGTATTCAGGGGCGTTTACTCCTAGCCAAAAACATTCAGTACTTC.